These 20 T cell receptor beta chains were sequenced from one sample in a study of radiation and T cells in renal cell carcinoma. Produced via immunoSEQ multiplex PCR; TCRdb's table is partial and in-frame only. Of some 31,000 clones in the sample, approximately 81% were seen once. Documented time point: blood 4 weeks post-SBRT, at nephrectomy. Sample treatment: 15 Gy SBRT to primary tumor, nephrectomy 4 weeks later. The sequenced sample was blood, obtained from a patient whose treatment included radiotherapy and nephrectomy. The receptors shown here come from a man aged 60-69 years with renal cell carcinoma.

The genes are TRBV30 and TRBJ2-2; no clear D gene. CDR3 size: 17 residues. Germline CDR1 reads GTSNPN; CDR2 reads SVGIG (reference sequence). The V end was cut by 2 bases, the J end by 0 bases, with 16 bases between. DNA of the CDR3: TGTGCCTGGAGTTCCACTCCGCTGCCCCCGAACACCGGGGAGCTGTTTTTT. Amino acids: CAWSSTPLPPNTGELFF.

This clone occurred a few times. The chain uses TRBV6-6 and TRBJ1-5, with a tentative D call TRBD1 (5 bases). CDR1 and CDR2 from the germline V gene are MNHNY and SVGAGI (reference sequence). V was clipped by 2 bases and J by 4 bases, with 9 bases between them. This CDR3 has 14 amino acids. Here the CDR3 reads CASSYGAGNQPQHF. CDR3 sequence (DNA): TGTGCCAGCAGTTACGGGGCAGGGAATCAGCCCCAGCATTTT.

The chain is built from TRBV27 and TRBJ1-1, with 7 bases aligning to TRBD1. The CDR3 covers 12 residues. Per the germline V gene, CDR1 is MNHEY and CDR2 is SMNVEV (reference sequence). The J segment lost 9 bases and the V segment lost 4 bases, leaving 5 bases of the junction unmatched. CDR3 sequence (DNA): TGTGCCAGCAGTTCCACGGGACAGAAAGCTTTCTTT. Translation: CASSSTGQKAFF.

V and J are TRBV5-1 and TRBJ2-1, with TRBD2 identical over 7 bases. This CDR3 region has 19 residues. V was clipped by 3 bases and J by 0 bases; unmatched bases: 15. CDR1 and CDR2 from the germline V gene are SGHRS and YFSETQ. CDR3 loop: CASSSYLADPPSSYNEQFF. CDR3 in DNA: TGCGCCAGCAGCTCCTATCTAGCGGACCCCCCTAGCTCCTACAATGAGCAGTTCTTC.

This clone appeared once. V is TRBV9 and J is TRBJ1-2, with D unclear. This CDR3 contains 14 residues. The V gene's germline CDR1 is SGDLS and CDR2 YYNGEE. V was clipped by 0 bases and J by 6 bases, with 12 bases between them. Written as DNA, the CDR3 is TGTGCCAGCAGCGTAGCTGGCAGTCACCATGGCTACACCTTC. This codes for CASSVAGSHHGYTF.

The chain recombines TRBV11-3 with TRBJ1-1; D possibly corresponds to TRBD1 (5 bases). This CDR3 is 15 amino acids long. Looked up from germline, CDR1 is SGHNT and CDR2 is YENEEA. V lost 4 bases, J lost 4 bases, and 16 bases lay in between. The CDR3 is CASSSDSLRGTEAFF. DNA for the CDR3: TGTGCCAGCAGCTCTGACAGCCTAAGAGGCACTGAAGCTTTCTTT.

The rearrangement joins TRBV6-5 to TRBJ1-4, with D hard to call. The CDR3 totals 13 residues. Germline CDR1 is MNHEY and CDR2 is SVGAGI. V lost 2 bases, J lost 3 bases, and 4 bases lay in between. As DNA, the CDR3 is TGTGCCAGCAGTTACAGTTCTAATGAAAAACTGTTTTTT. Amino acid sequence: CASSYSSNEKLFF.

This chain uses TRBV10-3 with TRBJ2-3, with D possibly being TRBD2 (6 bases). The CDR3 extends over 19 amino acids. Germline V lookup: CDR1 ENHRY, CDR2 SYGVKD. V shed 2 bases and J shed 3 bases, with 24 bases lying between them. CDR3 loop: CAISERRSGTASATDTQYF. The CDR3 nucleotides are TGTGCCATCAGTGAGCGGCGTTCCGGCACGGCTAGCGCTACAGATACGCAGTATTTT.

V usage is TRBV18 and J usage is TRBJ1-2; D is undetermined. V shed 3 bases and J shed 2 bases, with 10 bases lying between them. The CDR3 is made up of 14 amino acids. CDR1 KGHSH and CDR2 LQKENI come from the germline V gene. The CDR3 DNA reads as TGTGCCAGCTCACCCGAGACAAGCAACTATGGCTACACCTTC. Translated: CASSPETSNYGYTF.

The chain has TRBV4-2 and TRBJ2-3; tentatively, D is TRBD2 (6 bases). The CDR3 runs 17 residues. CDR1 is LGHNA and CDR2 is YNFKEQ in the germline V gene. V was shortened by 0 bases and J by 0 bases, with 13 bases between the two germline ends. The CDR3 DNA sequence: TGTGCCAGCAGCCAAGAAGGGGCGGGGCCTAGCACAGATACGCAGTATTTT. Translating it yields CASSQEGAGPSTDTQYF.

This chain uses TRBV5-1 with TRBJ2-3; D unclear. Trimming removed 4 bases at V and 6 bases at J, with 15 bases between. Germline CDR1 SGHRS, CDR2 YFSETQ. The CDR3 spans 14 residues. Here the CDR3 DNA reads TGCGCCAGCAGCCCCACCGGAGCCGGGGATACGCAGTATTTT. Translating gives CASSPTGAGDTQYF.

CDR3 loop: CASSQDRLAGVNEQFF. For the CDR3, the DNA is TGTGCCAGCAGCCAAGATCGACTAGCGGGAGTCAATGAGCAGTTCTTC. The chain joins TRBV4-2 to TRBJ2-1; TRBD2 agrees at 12 bases. V lost 0 bases and J lost 6; bases outside the gene matches: 3. The CDR3 has 16 residues. Germline V lookup: CDR1 LGHNA, CDR2 YNFKEQ.

V usage is TRBV5-4 and J usage is TRBJ2-7; 8 bases agree with TRBD2. This CDR3 has 17 residues. Germline assignment: CDR1 SGHNT and CDR2 YYREEE (reference sequence). After removal of 1 base from V and 4 bases from J, the junction contained 13 bases not matched to a gene. The CDR3 sequence is CASSLSGFSGRRYEQYF. The DNA for the CDR3 is TGTGCCAGCAGCTTGTCGGGTTTCAGCGGGAGAAGATACGAGCAGTACTTC.

The gene calls are TRBV18 and TRBJ1-5; TRBD1 might be the D (5 bases). Trimming stripped 2 bases from V and 4 bases from J, with 12 bases between. The CDR3 contains 15 residues. Germline V lookup: CDR1 KGHSH, CDR2 LQKENI. The chain's CDR3 is CASSPEGSTNQPQHF. The CDR3 DNA reads as TGTGCCAGCTCACCAGAGGGGAGTACAAATCAGCCCCAGCATTTT. Filled out from reference TRBV18 and TRBJ1-5, the complete variable domain reads NAGVMQNPRHLVRRRGQEARLRCSPMKGHSHVYWYRQLPEEGLKFMVYLQKENIIDESGMPKERFSAEFPKEGPSILRIQQVVRGDSAAYFCASSPEGSTNQPQHFGDGTRLSIL.

The chain carries TRBV27 and TRBJ1-3; D unresolved. The CDR3 covers 14 residues. CDR1 and CDR2 from the germline V gene are MNHEY and SMNVEV (reference sequence). V lost 8 bases and J 14 bases, leaving 25 bases between the germline ends. The CDR3 loop reads CASGSVEGWSSLYF. CDR3 nucleotides: TGTGCCAGCGGTAGCGTCGAGGGTTGGTCGAGCCTATATTTT.

The V gene is TRBV7-9, the J gene TRBJ1-4, with TRBD1 as a possible D gene (5 bases). Germline V lookup: CDR1 SEHNR, CDR2 FQNEAQ (reference sequence). This CDR3 contains 16 residues. Trimming took off 4 bases at V and 5 bases at J, with 17 bases between the two ends. CDR3 residues: CASSSPEFGGNEKLFF. The DNA of the CDR3 is TGTGCCAGCAGCTCCCCTGAATTCGGGGGGAATGAAAAACTGTTTTTT.

This chain uses TRBV6-1 with TRBJ1-2, with a weak D call TRBD1 (6 bases). The V and J ends lost 0 bases and 3 bases respectively, with 14 bases between them. The CDR3 spans 16 residues. From germline, CDR1 is MNHNS and CDR2 SASEGT. The CDR3 coding sequence is TGTGCCAGCAGTGAAGCGTGGCCAGGGGTGGACTATGGCTACACCTTC. As protein: CASSEAWPGVDYGYTF.

This chain uses TRBV19 with TRBJ1-2; D possibly corresponds to TRBD1 (5 bases). The germline CDR1 and CDR2 sequences are LNHDA and SQIVND (reference sequence). This CDR3 is 14 amino acids long. V was shortened by 1 base and J by 2 bases, with 8 bases between the two germline ends. The DNA for the CDR3 is TGTGCCAGTAGTATAGGATCAGGGAACTATGGCTACACCTTC. This gives the protein CASSIGSGNYGYTF.

The rearrangement links TRBV7-6 to TRBJ2-1; perhaps TRBD2 as D (6 bases). The CDR3 has 12 amino acids. Germline CDR1 SGHVS, CDR2 FNYEAQ. Trimming shortened V by 11 bases and J by 6 bases, and 14 bases separated the two germline ends. The chain's CDR3 is CAVEGSANEQFF. CDR3 in DNA: TGTGCCGTGGAGGGTAGCGCCAATGAGCAGTTCTTC. Filled out from reference TRBV7-6 and TRBJ2-1, the complete variable domain reads GAGVSQSPRYKVTKRGQDVALRCDPISGHVSLYWYRQALGQGPEFLTYFNYEAQQDKSGLPNDRFSAERPEGSISTLTIQRTEQRDSAMYRCAVEGSANEQFFGPGTRLTVL.

V usage is TRBV19 and J usage is TRBJ1-5, with D unclear. Between the trimmed V and J ends, which lost 5 bases and 7 bases, there was a span of 12 bases. Germline lookup yields CDR1 LNHDA and CDR2 SQIVND (reference sequence). The CDR3 extends over 13 amino acids. Here the CDR3 DNA reads TGTGCCAGTAGTGCTAAGGCCACCCAGCCCCAGCATTTT. Residues: CASSAKATQPQHF. The full variable domain, completed using reference TRBV19 and TRBJ1-5, is DGGITQSPKYLFRKEGQNVTLSCEQNLNHDAMYWYRQDPGQGLRLIYYSQIVNDFQKGDIAEGYSVSREKKESFPLTVTSAQKNPTAFYLCASSAKATQPQHFGDGTRLSIL.